This T cell receptor (beta chain) was captured by sequencing in a study of blood T cell repertoires in COVID-19. Turning to the study itself: The samples span acute and convalescent COVID-19 from the United States, Italy and Spain. The cDNA or gDNA used as material had been derived from T cells, B-cell-depleted T cells, or PBMCs.

The V gene's germline CDR1 is LGHDT and CDR2 YNNKEL (reference sequence). This CDR3 spans 16 amino acids. V dropped 1 base and J dropped 5 bases, with 15 bases sitting between them. Authors' data handling: How many nucleated cells were present was estimated from reference gene primer amplification. Produced via immunoSEQ multiplex PCR; TCRdb's table is partial and in-frame only. V and J calls and clone size are as listed in that table; D and trimming were resolved from the DNA. The repertoire holds about 120,000 clones, 60% to 85% seen once, with roughly 2% in the top ten. The chain employs TRBV3-1 (or the pseudogene TRBV3-2) and TRBJ1-5; D gene unclear. Sequenced sample: peripheral blood. This TCR was recovered from a man in his sixties or seventies with acute or convalescent COVID-19. This chain's CDR3 is CASSQGPGRSDQPQHF. The CDR3 bases are TGTGCCAGCAGCCAAGGGCCGGGAAGGTCCGATCAGCCCCAGCATTTT.